These 9 T cell receptor beta chains were all obtained from the same sample, sequenced in a study of Ad26.COV2.S vaccination and SARS-CoV-2 variants. TCRdb's table, derived via immunoSEQ multiplex PCR, lists solely in-frame clones and lacks some. Altogether nearly 400,000 clones are present, over 75% being singletons, with the ten largest covering under 2%. As to treatment: 15 to 20 received Ad26.COV2.S at low or high dose, single or two shots; about five received placebo; per-sample allocation not given. Samples came from day 63 after the first vaccine or placebo injection. The input for sequencing was peripheral blood, taken in a trial of Ad26.COV2.S vaccine versus placebo. These receptors all come from a person between 18 and 65 years old who received the Ad26.COV2.S COVID-19 vaccine or a placebo.

V and J are TRBV28 and TRBJ1-2; D is uncertain. Germline CDR1 is MDHEN and CDR2 is SYDVKM. V lost 7 bases and J 7 bases, leaving 19 bases between the germline ends. This CDR3 has 14 amino acids. The CDR3 sequence: CASMTGITGVGYTF. The CDR3 DNA sequence: TGTGCCAGCATGACTGGGATCACGGGAGTTGGCTACACCTTC.

This clone has only one observation. The chain has TRBV5-1 and TRBJ2-1; the match to TRBD2 covers 9 bases. This CDR3 has 16 residues. The germline V gene encodes CDR1 SGHRS and CDR2 YFSETQ. J lost 6 bases, V lost 1 base, and 8 bases had no gene match. The CDR3, as DNA: TGCGCCAGCAGCTTGATGTCTAGCGGGGTCATCAATGAGCAGTTCTTC. Amino acid sequence: CASSLMSSGVINEQFF.

The chain has TRBV19 and TRBJ1-1, with 8 bases matching TRBD1. The CDR3 totals 13 residues. Per the germline V gene, CDR1 is LNHDA and CDR2 is SQIVND (reference sequence). J was trimmed by 4 bases and V by 6 bases; bases with no gene match: 4. The CDR3 region is CASSPTGGTEAFF. For the CDR3, the DNA is TGTGCCAGTAGCCCTACAGGGGGCACTGAAGCTTTCTTT.

The rearrangement uses TRBV3-1 (or the pseudogene TRBV3-2) and TRBJ2-5, with 9 nucleotides matching TRBD2. The germline V gene encodes CDR1 LGHDT and CDR2 YNNKEL (reference sequence). With V trimmed by 1 base and J by 5 bases, 11 bases remained unmatched. The CDR3 extends over 17 amino acids. The CDR3 coding sequence is TGTGCCAGCAGCCAAGGAATATCGGCGGGAGGGGGGGAGACCCAGTACTTC. As protein: CASSQGISAGGGETQYF.

V usage is TRBV7-9 and J usage is TRBJ2-5, with D possibly matching TRBD2 (6 bases). The V gene lost 4 bases and the J gene lost 5 bases, with 17 bases spanning the gap. The CDR3 totals 15 residues. CDR1 SEHNR and CDR2 FQNEAQ come from the germline V gene (reference sequence). The CDR3 spells CASSYSPGLWETQYF. DNA for the CDR3: TGTGCCAGCAGCTACTCTCCGGGACTTTGGGAGACCCAGTACTTC.

This sequence joins TRBV6-6 and TRBJ2-5, with 7 nucleotides matching TRBD1. Trimming at V came to 5 bases and at J to 5 bases, leaving 5 bases not matched to a gene. From germline, CDR1 is MNHNY and CDR2 SVGAGI (reference sequence). The CDR3 contains 13 residues. The CDR3 bases are TGTGCCAGCAGTGGGGGACAGAGGGAGACCCAGTACTTC. As protein: CASSGGQRETQYF.

The V and J genes are TRBV2 and TRBJ2-3, with D unresolved. The CDR3 contains 11 residues. Germline CDR1 and CDR2: SNHLY and FYNNEI. The V gene lost 6 bases and the J gene lost 2 bases, with 3 bases spanning the gap. In DNA form, the CDR3 reads TGTGCCAGCAGGCTCACAGATACGCAGTATTTT. It specifies CASRLTDTQYF.

J is TRBJ2-3 and V is TRBV27; 7 positions agree with TRBD1. The CDR3 extends over 14 amino acids. With 10 bases clipped from V and 0 bases from J, the junction kept 7 bases outside the gene matches. Germline CDR1 MNHEY, CDR2 SMNVEV (reference sequence). The CDR3 sequence is CATTKGASTDTQYF. The CDR3 nucleotides are TGTGCCACCACCAAGGGGGCGAGCACAGATACGCAGTATTTT.

This chain links TRBV2 with TRBJ1-5, with 10 bases fitting TRBD1. This CDR3 is 16 amino acids long. J lost 4 bases, V lost 6 bases, and 9 bases had no gene match. Germline CDR1 and CDR2: SNHLY and FYNNEI. In DNA, the CDR3 is TGTGCCAGCAGGGGGCCTGACAGGGGGCAGAATCAGCCCCAGCATTTT. Protein sequence: CASRGPDRGQNQPQHF.